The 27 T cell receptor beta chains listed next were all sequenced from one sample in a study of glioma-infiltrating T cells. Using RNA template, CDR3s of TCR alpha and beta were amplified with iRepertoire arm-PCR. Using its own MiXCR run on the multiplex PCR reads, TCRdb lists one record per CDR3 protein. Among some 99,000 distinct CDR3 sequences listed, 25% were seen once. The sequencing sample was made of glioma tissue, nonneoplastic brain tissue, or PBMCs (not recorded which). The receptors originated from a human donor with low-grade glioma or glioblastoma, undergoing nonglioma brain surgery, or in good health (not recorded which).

CDR3 sequence: CASTVFWDNSPLHF. DNA for the CDR3: TGTGCCAGCACGGTGTTTTGGGATAATTCACCCCTCCACTTT. The V and J genes are TRBV2 and TRBJ1-6; D not resolved. This CDR3 is built from 14 residues. V was shortened by 7 bases and J by 5 bases, with 12 bases between the two germline ends. From germline, CDR1 is SNHLY and CDR2 FYNNEI.

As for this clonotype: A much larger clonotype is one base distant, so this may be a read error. This CDR3 reads CSSSPLGNEQFF. CDR3 DNA: TGTTCCAGCTCACCACTAGGGAATGAGCAGTTCTTC. The chain couples TRBV18 to TRBJ2-1, with TRBD2 as a possible D gene (5 bases). The CDR3 loop spans 12 amino acids. In germline, CDR1 is KGHSH, CDR2 LQKENI.

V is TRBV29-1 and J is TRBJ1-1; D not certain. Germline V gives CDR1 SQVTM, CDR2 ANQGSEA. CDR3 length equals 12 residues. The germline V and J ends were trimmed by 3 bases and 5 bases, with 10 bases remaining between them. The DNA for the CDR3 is TGCAGCGTTGAGGTAGTGATGACTGAAGCTTTCTTT. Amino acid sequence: CSVEVVMTEAFF.

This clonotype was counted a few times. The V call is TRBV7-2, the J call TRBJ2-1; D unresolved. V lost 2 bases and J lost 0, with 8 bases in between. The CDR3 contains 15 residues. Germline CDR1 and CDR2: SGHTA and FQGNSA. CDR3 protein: CASSLQPSSYNEQFF. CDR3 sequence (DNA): TGTGCCAGCAGCTTACAGCCGAGCTCCTACAATGAGCAGTTCTTC.

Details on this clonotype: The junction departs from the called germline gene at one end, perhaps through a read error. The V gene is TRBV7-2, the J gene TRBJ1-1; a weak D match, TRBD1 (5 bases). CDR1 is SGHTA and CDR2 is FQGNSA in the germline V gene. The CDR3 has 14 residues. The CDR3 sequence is CASSRGSPNTEALF. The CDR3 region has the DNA TGTGCCAGCAGCCGGGGCTCCCCGAACACTGAAGCTTTATTC.

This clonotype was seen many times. The CDR3 DNA reads as TGCAGTGCTTTCATGGTAAACTCTGGAAACACCATATATTTT. Protein product: CSAFMVNSGNTIYF. The chain joins TRBV20-1 to TRBJ1-3; D is ambiguous. The CDR3 totals 14 residues. CDR1 is DFQATT, CDR2 SNEGSKA, per germline (reference sequence). Trimming left V 5 bases short and J 0 bases short, with 11 bases between.

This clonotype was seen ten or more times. The CDR3 here is CSARGGTGGRYGYTF. The DNA for the CDR3 is TGCAGTGCTAGAGGCGGGACAGGGGGCAGGTATGGCTACACCTTC. The rearrangement uses TRBV20-1 and TRBJ1-2, with 12 bases that match TRBD1. With 1 base clipped from V and 5 bases from J, the junction kept 5 bases outside the gene matches. The CDR3 length is 15 residues. In germline, CDR1 is DFQATT, CDR2 SNEGSKA (reference sequence).

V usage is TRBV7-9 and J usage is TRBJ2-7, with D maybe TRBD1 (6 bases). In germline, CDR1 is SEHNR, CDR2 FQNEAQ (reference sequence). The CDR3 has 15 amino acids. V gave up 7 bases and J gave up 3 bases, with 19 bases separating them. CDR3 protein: CASTTPGTNDYEQYF. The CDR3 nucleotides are TGTGCCAGCACCACTCCCGGGACAAACGACTACGAGCAGTACTTC.

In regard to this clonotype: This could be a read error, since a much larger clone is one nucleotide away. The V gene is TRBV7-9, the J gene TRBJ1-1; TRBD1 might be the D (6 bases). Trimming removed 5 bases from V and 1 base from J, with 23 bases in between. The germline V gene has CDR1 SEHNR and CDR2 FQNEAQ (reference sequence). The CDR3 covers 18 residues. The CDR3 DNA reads TGTGCCAGCAGCACGCCAGACGGGGACCGAGGGGGGAACACTGAAGCTTTCTTT. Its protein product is CASSTPDGDRGGNTEAFF.

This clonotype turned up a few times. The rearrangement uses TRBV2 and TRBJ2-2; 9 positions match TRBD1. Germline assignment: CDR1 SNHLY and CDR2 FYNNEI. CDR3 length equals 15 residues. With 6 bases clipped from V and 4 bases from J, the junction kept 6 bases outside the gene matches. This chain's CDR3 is CASRSGQGGTGELFF. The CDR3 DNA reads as TGTGCCAGCAGATCGGGACAGGGCGGCACCGGGGAGCTGTTTTTT.

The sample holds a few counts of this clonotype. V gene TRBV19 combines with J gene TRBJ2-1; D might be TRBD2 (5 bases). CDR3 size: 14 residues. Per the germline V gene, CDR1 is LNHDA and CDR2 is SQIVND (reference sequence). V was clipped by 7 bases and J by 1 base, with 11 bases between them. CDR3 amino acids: CASTPGLSYNEQFF. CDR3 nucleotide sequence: TGTGCCAGTACCCCAGGACTTTCCTACAATGAGCAGTTCTTC.

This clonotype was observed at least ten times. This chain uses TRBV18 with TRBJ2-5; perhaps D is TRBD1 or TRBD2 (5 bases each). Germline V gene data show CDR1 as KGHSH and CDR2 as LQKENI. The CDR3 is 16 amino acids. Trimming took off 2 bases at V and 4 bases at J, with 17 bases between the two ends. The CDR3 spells CASSPNLGAAGETQYF. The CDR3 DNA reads TGTGCCAGCTCACCAAATCTCGGGGCCGCTGGAGAGACCCAGTACTTC.

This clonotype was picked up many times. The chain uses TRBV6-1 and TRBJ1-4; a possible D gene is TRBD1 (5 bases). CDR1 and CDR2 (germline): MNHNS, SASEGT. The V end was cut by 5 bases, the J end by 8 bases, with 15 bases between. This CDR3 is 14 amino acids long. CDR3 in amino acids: CASSSRREYEKLFF. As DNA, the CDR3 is TGTGCCAGCAGTTCACGCAGGGAGTACGAAAAACTGTTTTTT.

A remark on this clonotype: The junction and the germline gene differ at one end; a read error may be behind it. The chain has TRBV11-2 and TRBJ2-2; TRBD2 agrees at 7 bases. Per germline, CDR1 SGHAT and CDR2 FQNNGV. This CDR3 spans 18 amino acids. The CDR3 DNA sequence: TGCGCCAGCAGCCGCTGGGGGAGGGGAGGCTCGAACACCGGGGAGCTGTTTTTT. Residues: CASSRWGRGGSNTGELFF.

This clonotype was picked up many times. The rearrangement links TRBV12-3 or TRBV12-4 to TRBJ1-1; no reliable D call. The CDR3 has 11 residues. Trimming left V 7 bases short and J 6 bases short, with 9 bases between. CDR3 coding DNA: TGTGCCAGCACCTCCCAGGCTGAAGCTTTCTTT. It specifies CASTSQAEAFF.

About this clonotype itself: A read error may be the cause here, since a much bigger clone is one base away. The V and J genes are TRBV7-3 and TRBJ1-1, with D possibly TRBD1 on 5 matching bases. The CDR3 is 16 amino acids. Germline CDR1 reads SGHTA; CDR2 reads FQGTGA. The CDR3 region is CASSIGTAYVNAEAFF. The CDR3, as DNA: TGTGCCAGCAGCATTGGGACTGCTTACGTGAACGCTGAAGCTTTCTTT. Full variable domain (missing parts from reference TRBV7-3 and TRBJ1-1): GAGVSQTPSNKVTEKGKYVELRCDPISGHTALYWYRQSLGQGPEFLIYFQGTGAADDSGLPNDRFFAVRPEGSVSTLKIQRTERGDSAVYLCASSIGTAYVNAEAFFGQGTRLTVV.

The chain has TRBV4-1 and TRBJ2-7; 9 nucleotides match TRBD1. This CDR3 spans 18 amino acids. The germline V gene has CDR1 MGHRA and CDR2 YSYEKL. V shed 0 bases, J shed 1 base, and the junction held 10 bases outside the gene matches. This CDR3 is CASSQDQVRTGVSYEQYF. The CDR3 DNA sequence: TGCGCCAGCAGCCAAGATCAGGTCCGGACAGGGGTGTCCTACGAGCAGTACTTC.

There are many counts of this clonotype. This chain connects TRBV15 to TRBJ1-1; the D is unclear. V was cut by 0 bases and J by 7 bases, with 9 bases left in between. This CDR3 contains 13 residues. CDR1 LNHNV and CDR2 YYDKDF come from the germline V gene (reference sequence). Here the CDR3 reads CATSRDPRFEAFF. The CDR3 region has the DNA TGTGCCACCAGCAGAGATCCGCGTTTTGAAGCTTTCTTT.

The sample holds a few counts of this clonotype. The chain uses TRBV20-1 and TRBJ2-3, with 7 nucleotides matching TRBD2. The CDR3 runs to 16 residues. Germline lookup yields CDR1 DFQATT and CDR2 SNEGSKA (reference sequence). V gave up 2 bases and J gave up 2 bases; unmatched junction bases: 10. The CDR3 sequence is CSARPHLAANTDTQYF. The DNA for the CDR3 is TGCAGTGCTAGACCTCATCTAGCGGCAAACACAGATACGCAGTATTTT.

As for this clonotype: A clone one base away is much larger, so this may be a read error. The DNA for the CDR3 is TGTGCCACCAGTGACTCCGGGATTAGGCTTCAAGAGACCCAGTACTTC. Translation: CATSDSGIRLQETQYF. The chain recombines TRBV24-1 with TRBJ2-5, with D perhaps TRBD2 (5 bases). V dropped 4 bases and J dropped 2 bases, with 16 bases sitting between them. The CDR3 contains 16 residues. Germline V gene sequence: CDR1 KGHDR, CDR2 SFDVKD.

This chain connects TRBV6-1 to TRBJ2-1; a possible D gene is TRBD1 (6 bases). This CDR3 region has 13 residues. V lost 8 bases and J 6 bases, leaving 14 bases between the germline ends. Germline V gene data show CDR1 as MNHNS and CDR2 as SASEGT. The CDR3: CASGLRGSNEQFF. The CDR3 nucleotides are TGTGCCAGCGGACTGAGGGGGAGCAATGAGCAGTTCTTC.

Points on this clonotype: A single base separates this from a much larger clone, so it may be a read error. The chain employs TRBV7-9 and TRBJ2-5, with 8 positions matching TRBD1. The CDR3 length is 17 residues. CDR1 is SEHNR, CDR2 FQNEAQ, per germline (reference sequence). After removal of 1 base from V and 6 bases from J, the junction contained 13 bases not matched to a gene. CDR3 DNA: TGTGCCAGCAGCTTAGTACCCCCATGGACAGGGATAAAGACCCAGTACTTC. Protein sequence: CASSLVPPWTGIKTQYF.

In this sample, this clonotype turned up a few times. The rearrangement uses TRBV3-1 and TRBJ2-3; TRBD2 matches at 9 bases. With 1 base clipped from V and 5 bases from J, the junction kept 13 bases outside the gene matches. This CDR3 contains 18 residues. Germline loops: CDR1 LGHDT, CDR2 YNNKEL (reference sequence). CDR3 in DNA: TGTGCCAGCAGCCAAGTATACAGCGGGAGGAGAACGAGAGATACGCAGTATTTT. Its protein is CASSQVYSGRRTRDTQYF.

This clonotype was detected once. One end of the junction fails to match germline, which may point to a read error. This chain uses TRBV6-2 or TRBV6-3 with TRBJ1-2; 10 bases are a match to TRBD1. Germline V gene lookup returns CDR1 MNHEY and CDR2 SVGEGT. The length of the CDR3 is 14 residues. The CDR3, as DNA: TGTGCCAGCGGTCGGACAGGGGGGAGCTATGGCTACAACTTT. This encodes CASGRTGGSYGYNF.

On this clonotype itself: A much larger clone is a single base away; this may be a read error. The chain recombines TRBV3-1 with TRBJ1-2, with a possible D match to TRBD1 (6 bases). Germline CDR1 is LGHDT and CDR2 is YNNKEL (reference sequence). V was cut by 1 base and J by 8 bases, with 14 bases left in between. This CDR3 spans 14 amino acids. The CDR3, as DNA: TGTGCCAGCAGCCAAGGACAGGCGGCGGTGGGCTACACCTTC. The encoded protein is CASSQGQAAVGYTF.

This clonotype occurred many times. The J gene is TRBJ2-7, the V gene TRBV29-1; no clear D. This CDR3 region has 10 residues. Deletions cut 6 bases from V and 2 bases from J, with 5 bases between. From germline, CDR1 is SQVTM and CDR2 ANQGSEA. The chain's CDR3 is CSVRTYEQYF. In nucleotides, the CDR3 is TGCAGCGTCCGGACCTACGAGCAGTACTTC.

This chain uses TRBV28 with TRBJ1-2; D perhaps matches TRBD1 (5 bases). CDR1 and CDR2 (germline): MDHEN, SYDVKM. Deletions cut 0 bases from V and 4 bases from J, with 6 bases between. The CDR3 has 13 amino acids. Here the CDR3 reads CASSLWGPYGYTF. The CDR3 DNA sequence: TGTGCCAGCAGTTTATGGGGGCCCTATGGCTACACCTTC.